This entry concerns a single TCR beta chain. The antigen is not known. The V and J ends lost 7 bases and 3 bases, in that order; junction bases with no gene match: 15. CDR1 SGHRS and CDR2 YFSETQ come from the germline V gene. CDR3 length: 16 residues. These data belong to a study of cytomegalovirus exposure and HLA in healthy donors. General study findings and limits: An analysis that came later showed most CMV-associated TCR beta chains appearing HLA-restricted. Most TCR sequences proved rare, with some public TCRs found in many donors.

PCR employed 60 Vbeta and 13 Jbeta primers. Assay used: immunoSEQ multiplex PCR; TCRdb lists only in-frame clones, some missing. Its clone listing holds roughly 50,000 clones. This chain links TRBV5-1 with TRBJ1-2; TRBD1 aligns across 7 bases. Sequenced: PBMCs. This clonotype was obtained from a man aged 40-49 years in good health and CMV-seropositive. This CDR3 reads CASRGTAGSVDYGYTF. The CDR3 DNA follows: TGCGCCAGCCGAGGGACAGCTGGTTCCGTAGACTATGGCTACACCTTC.